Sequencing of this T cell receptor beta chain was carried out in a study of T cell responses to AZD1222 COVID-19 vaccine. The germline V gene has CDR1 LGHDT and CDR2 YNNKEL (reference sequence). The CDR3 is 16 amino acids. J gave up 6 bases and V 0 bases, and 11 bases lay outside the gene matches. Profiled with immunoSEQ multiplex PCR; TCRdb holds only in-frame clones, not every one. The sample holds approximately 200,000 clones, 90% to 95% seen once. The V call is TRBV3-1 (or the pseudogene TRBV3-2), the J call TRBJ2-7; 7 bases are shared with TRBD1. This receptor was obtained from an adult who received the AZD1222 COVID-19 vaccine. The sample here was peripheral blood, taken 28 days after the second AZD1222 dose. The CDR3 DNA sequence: TGTGCCAGCAGCCAAGACGTAGGGGGCTTTGGCGCCGAGCAGTACTTC. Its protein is CASSQDVGGFGAEQYF.